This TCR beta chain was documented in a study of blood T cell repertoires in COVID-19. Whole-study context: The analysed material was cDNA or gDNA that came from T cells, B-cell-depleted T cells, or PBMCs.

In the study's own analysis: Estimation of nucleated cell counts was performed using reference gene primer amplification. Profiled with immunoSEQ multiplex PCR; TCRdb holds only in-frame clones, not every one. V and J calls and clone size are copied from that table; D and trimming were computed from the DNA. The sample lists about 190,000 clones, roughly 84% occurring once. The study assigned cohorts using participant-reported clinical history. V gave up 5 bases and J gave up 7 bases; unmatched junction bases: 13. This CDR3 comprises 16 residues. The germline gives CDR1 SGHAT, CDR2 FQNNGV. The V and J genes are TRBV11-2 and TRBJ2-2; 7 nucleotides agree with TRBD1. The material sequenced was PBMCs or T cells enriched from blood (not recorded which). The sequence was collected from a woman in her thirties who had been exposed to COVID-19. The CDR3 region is CASSRQGLGSGGELFF. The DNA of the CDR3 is TGTGCCAGCAGCAGACAGGGCTTGGGGTCGGGCGGGGAGCTGTTTTTT.